This T cell receptor (beta chain) was retrieved from a study of regulatory T cells in long-lasting Graves disease. The wider study: Those Graves' patients who were newly diagnosed had been on antithyroid drugs under 3 months. Study observations and caveats: Investigators studied peripheral blood only, not thyroid tissue.

This clonotype has a count of ten or more. Its antigen is undetermined. Germline values: CDR1 SGHRS, CDR2 YFSETQ. CDR3 size: 13 residues. Trimming removed 7 bases from V and 0 bases from J, with 10 bases in between. The time point was: newly diagnosed GD, antithyroid drugs for less than 3 months. Preparation of the TCR library used RNA extracted from PBMCs. Arm-PCR of CDR3 regions and iRepertoire HTBI primers were the basis on which TCR beta libraries were built. TCRdb reanalysed the multiplex PCR reads using MiXCR and keeps one entry per CDR3 protein. The table includes about 470,000 distinct CDR3 sequences, about 15% detected once. This sample also appeared in a second study, on T cells in Graves' hyperthyroidism and ophthalmopathy. From that second work: Lactation, pregnancy, other autoimmune disease or uncontrolled infection led to exclusion of patients. The TCR CDR3 was amplified in a first-round RT-PCR using the HTBI primer set.

This chain connects TRBV5-1 to TRBJ1-1; TRBD1 is a possible D gene (5 bases). The starting material was peripheral blood mononuclear cells (PBMCs), obtained at new diagnosis, from a patient treated with antithyroid drugs. This TCR was recovered from a woman in her twenties or thirties with Graves disease. Here the CDR3 DNA reads TGCGCCAGCCGACAGAACATGAACACTGAAGCTTTCTTT. Protein sequence: CASRQNMNTEAFF.